A selection of T cell receptor beta chains follows, all from one sample in a study of CD8+CD57+ T cells in acquired aplastic anemia. TCRdb independently ran MiXCR on the reads; one entry per CDR3 protein. The table shows about 290,000 distinct CDR3 sequences, with about three fifths occurring only once. Sequencing was done on a sample of sorted CD4+, CD8+, or CD8+CD57+ T cells (not recorded which) from PBMCs. All receptors derive from a human donor with aplastic anemia. The CDR3 runs from the conserved cysteine through the conserved F or W. The order of the fields is CDR3 length, V gene, J gene, clone size, D gene, CDR3 protein, CDR3 DNA. A D gene is named only where the DNA matches it firmly. Size values are once, few and many counts, or a class for expanded clones, and some rows have none.

cdr3_length: 15; v_call: TRBV6-6; j_call: TRBJ1-2; clone_size: .; d_call: .; cdr3_aa: CASSYSTADSGGYTF; cdr3_nt: TGTGCCAGCAGTTATTCGACGGCTGATTCGGGTGGCTACACCTTC
cdr3_length: 14; v_call: TRBV12-3/TRBV12-4; j_call: TRBJ1-3; clone_size: many; d_call: .; cdr3_aa: CASRQGGTGNTIYF; cdr3_nt: TGTGCCAGCAGACAAGGGGGGACTGGAAACACCATATATTTT
cdr3_length: 14; v_call: TRBV7-8; j_call: TRBJ1-1; clone_size: .; d_call: .; cdr3_aa: CASSANRVHTEAFF; cdr3_nt: TGTGCCAGCAGCGCCAATCGGGTCCACACTGAAGCTTTCTTT
cdr3_length: 15; v_call: TRBV5-5; j_call: TRBJ2-7; clone_size: once; d_call: .; cdr3_aa: CASSLAVMFSYEQYF; cdr3_nt: TGTGCCAGCAGCTTGGCGGTTATGTTCTCCTACGAGCAGTACTTC
cdr3_length: 17; v_call: TRBV12-3/TRBV12-4; j_call: TRBJ2-2; clone_size: many; d_call: TRBD2; cdr3_aa: CASRLPSGTPNTGELFF; cdr3_nt: TGTGCCAGCAGGTTACCTAGCGGGACCCCGAACACCGGGGAGCTGTTTTTT
cdr3_length: 15; v_call: TRBV6-1; j_call: TRBJ2-5; clone_size: many; d_call: TRBD2; cdr3_aa: CASSGNSGGAETQYF; cdr3_nt: TGTGCCAGCAGTGGAAATAGCGGGGGGGCAGAGACCCAGTACTTC
cdr3_length: 15; v_call: TRBV10-1; j_call: TRBJ2-7; clone_size: .; d_call: .; cdr3_aa: CASSSGGDREAWQYF; cdr3_nt: TGCGCCAGCAGTTCGGGAGGGGACAGGGAGGCTTGGCAGTACTTC
cdr3_length: 15; v_call: TRBV2; j_call: TRBJ2-2; clone_size: few; d_call: .; cdr3_aa: CASTRDGTMTGELFF; cdr3_nt: TGTGCCAGCACCCGGGACGGTACAATGACCGGGGAGCTGTTTTTT
cdr3_length: 15; v_call: TRBV20-1; j_call: TRBJ1-6; clone_size: .; d_call: TRBD1; cdr3_aa: CSARGPTGGGSPLHF; cdr3_nt: TGCAGTGCTAGAGGTCCGACAGGGGGAGGTTCACCCCTCCACTTT
cdr3_length: 15; v_call: TRBV10-1; j_call: TRBJ2-3; clone_size: .; d_call: .; cdr3_aa: CASSESSSQLDTQYF; cdr3_nt: TGCGCCAGCAGTGAGTCGTCCTCACAACTAGATACGCAGTATTTT
cdr3_length: 15; v_call: TRBV9; j_call: TRBJ1-2; clone_size: .; d_call: TRBD1; cdr3_aa: CASSHRDGTAYGYTF; cdr3_nt: TGTGCCAGCAGCCACCGTGACGGGACAGCCTATGGCTACACCTTC
cdr3_length: 13; v_call: TRBV7-3; j_call: TRBJ2-2; clone_size: .; d_call: .; cdr3_aa: CASSYWGAGELFF; cdr3_nt: TGTGCCAGCAGCTACTGGGGGGCCGGGGAGCTGTTTTTT
cdr3_length: 16; v_call: TRBV14; j_call: TRBJ2-3; clone_size: many; d_call: .; cdr3_aa: CASSQESGEFTDTQYF; cdr3_nt: TGTGCCAGCAGCCAAGAATCAGGAGAATTTACAGATACGCAGTATTTT
cdr3_length: 15; v_call: TRBV5-1; j_call: TRBJ1-6; clone_size: once; d_call: .; cdr3_aa: CASRGEDRYNSPLHF; cdr3_nt: TGCGCCAGCAGGGGGGAGGACAGATATAATTCACCCCTCCACTTT
cdr3_length: 14; v_call: TRBV19; j_call: TRBJ2-1; clone_size: .; d_call: .; cdr3_aa: CASRGPQLAREQFF; cdr3_nt: TGTGCCAGTAGAGGCCCGCAACTAGCCCGTGAGCAGTTCTTC
cdr3_length: 13; v_call: TRBV9; j_call: TRBJ2-5; clone_size: .; d_call: TRBD2; cdr3_aa: CASSTGGEETQYF; cdr3_nt: TGTGCCAGCAGCACCGGGGGGGAAGAGACCCAGTACTTC
cdr3_length: 17; v_call: TRBV15; j_call: TRBJ2-7; clone_size: .; d_call: .; cdr3_aa: CATSSPRRDRFPYEQYF; cdr3_nt: TGTGCCACCAGCTCTCCCCGGAGGGACAGATTTCCCTACGAGCAGTACTTC
cdr3_length: 15; v_call: TRBV9; j_call: TRBJ1-4; clone_size: .; d_call: .; cdr3_aa: CASIESTGPNEKLCF; cdr3_nt: TGTGCCAGCATCGAGTCAACGGGACCCAATGAAAAACTGTGTTTT
cdr3_length: 12; v_call: TRBV29-1; j_call: TRBJ1-1; clone_size: once; d_call: TRBD1; cdr3_aa: CSGRTGVAEAFF; cdr3_nt: TGCAGCGGTAGGACAGGGGTCGCTGAAGCTTTCTTT
cdr3_length: 14; v_call: TRBV20-1; j_call: TRBJ2-5; clone_size: .; d_call: TRBD2; cdr3_aa: CSAEKRTSGGHLYF; cdr3_nt: TGCAGTGCGGAGAAACGGACTAGCGGGGGACATTTGTACTTC
cdr3_length: 15; v_call: TRBV7-8; j_call: TRBJ2-3; clone_size: .; d_call: .; cdr3_aa: CASSRTAGADYTQYF; cdr3_nt: TGTGCCAGCAGCCGGACTGCAGGAGCGGATTATACGCAGTATTTT
cdr3_length: 13; v_call: TRBV24-1; j_call: TRBJ1-1; clone_size: .; d_call: .; cdr3_aa: CATQDGSETEAFF; cdr3_nt: TGTGCCACCCAGGACGGCTCCGAAACTGAAGCTTTCTTT
cdr3_length: 16; v_call: TRBV15; j_call: TRBJ2-2; clone_size: many; d_call: TRBD2; cdr3_aa: CATSTYQGAGTGELFF; cdr3_nt: TGTGCCACCAGCACCTACCAAGGAGCGGGGACCGGGGAGCTGTTTTTT
cdr3_length: 14; v_call: TRBV5-1; j_call: TRBJ2-1; clone_size: .; d_call: .; cdr3_aa: CASCTGEYGGTQFF; cdr3_nt: TGCGCCAGCTGTACCGGGGAGTACGGAGGTACGCAGTTCTTC
cdr3_length: 13; v_call: TRBV7-2; j_call: TRBJ2-7; clone_size: .; d_call: .; cdr3_aa: CASSSSGAYEQYF; cdr3_nt: TGTGCCAGCAGCTCCTCAGGGGCCTACGAGCAGTACTTC
cdr3_length: 15; v_call: TRBV7-2; j_call: TRBJ1-2; clone_size: .; d_call: TRBD1; cdr3_aa: CASSPRTGEIDGYTF; cdr3_nt: TGTGCCAGCAGCCCCCGGACAGGGGAAATAGATGGCTACACCTTC
cdr3_length: 14; v_call: TRBV2; j_call: TRBJ1-1; clone_size: many; d_call: TRBD1; cdr3_aa: CASSRQGMNTEAFF; cdr3_nt: TGTGCCAGCAGTAGACAGGGGATGAACACTGAAGCTTTCTTT